This entry features one T cell receptor (beta chain) sequence. Antigen unknown. Using its own MiXCR run on the 5' RACE reads, TCRdb lists one record per CDR3 protein. The repertoire holds roughly 580,000 distinct CDR3 sequences, with roughly 18% as singletons. The sample comes from a study of T-cell memory formation after mild COVID-19. Trimming cost V 2 bases and J 4 bases, with 18 bases left between them. CDR1 MNHGY and CDR2 SVAAGI come from the germline V gene. The CDR3 is 17 residues long. Overall study results and limits: Some responding clones appeared in pre-infection memory, suggesting cross-reactive memory joined. Nothing showed for sure that second-wave clones peaking on day 37 were SARS-CoV-2 specific. Whereas later expanders leaned CD4+, clones contracting day 15 to 85 showed a balanced CD4/CD8 makeup. Among contracting clones, CD4+ were mainly CM/EM and CD8+ enriched in EMRA.

The genes are TRBV6-9 and TRBJ1-3; TRBD1 is a possible D gene (5 bases). Sequencing was performed on PBMCs or a T cell subset sorted from them (not recorded which). The receptor's source is an adult woman who had mild COVID-19 (a few samples of this study predate the infection). Cell type and time point are not known. The DNA for the CDR3 is TGTGCCAGCAGTTATCGATTTGTGGGGGGAAGGGGAAACACCATATATTTT. Protein product: CASSYRFVGGRGNTIYF.